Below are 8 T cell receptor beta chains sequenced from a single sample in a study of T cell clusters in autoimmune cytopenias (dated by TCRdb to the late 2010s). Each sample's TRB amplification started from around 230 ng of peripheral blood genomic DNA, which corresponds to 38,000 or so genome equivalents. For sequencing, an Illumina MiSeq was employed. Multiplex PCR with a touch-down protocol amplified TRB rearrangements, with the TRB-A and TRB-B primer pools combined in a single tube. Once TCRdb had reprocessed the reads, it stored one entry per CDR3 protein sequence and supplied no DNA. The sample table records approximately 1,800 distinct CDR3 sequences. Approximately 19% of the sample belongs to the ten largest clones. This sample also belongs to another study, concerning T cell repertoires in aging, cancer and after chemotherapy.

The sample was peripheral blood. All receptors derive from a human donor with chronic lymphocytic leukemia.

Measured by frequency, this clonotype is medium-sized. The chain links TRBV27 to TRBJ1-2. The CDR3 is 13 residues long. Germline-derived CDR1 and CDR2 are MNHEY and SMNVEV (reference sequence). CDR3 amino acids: CASSPRGAYGYTF.

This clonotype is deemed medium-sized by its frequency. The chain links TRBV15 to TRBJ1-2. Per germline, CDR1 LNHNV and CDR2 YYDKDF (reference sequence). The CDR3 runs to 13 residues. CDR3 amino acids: CATSRERAWGYTF.

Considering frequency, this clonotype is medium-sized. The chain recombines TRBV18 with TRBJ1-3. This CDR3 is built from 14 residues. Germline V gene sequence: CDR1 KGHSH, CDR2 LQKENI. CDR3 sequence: CASEQSHSGNTIYF.

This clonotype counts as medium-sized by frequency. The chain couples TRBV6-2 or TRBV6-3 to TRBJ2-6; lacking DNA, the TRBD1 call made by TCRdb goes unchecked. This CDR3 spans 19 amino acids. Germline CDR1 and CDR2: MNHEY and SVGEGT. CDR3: CASSYLARGAFSGANVLTF.

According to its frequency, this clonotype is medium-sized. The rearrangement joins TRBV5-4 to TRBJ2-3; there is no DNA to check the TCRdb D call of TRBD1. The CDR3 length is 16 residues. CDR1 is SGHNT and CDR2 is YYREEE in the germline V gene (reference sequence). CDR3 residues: CASSSRQGTGTDTQYF.

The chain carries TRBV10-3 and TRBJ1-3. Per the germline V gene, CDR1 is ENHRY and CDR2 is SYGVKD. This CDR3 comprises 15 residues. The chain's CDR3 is CAISEGKGSGNTIYF.

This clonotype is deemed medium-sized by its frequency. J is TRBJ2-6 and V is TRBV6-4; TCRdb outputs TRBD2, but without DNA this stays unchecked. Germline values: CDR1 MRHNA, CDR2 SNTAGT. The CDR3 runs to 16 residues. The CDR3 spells CASSERGGSGANVLTF.

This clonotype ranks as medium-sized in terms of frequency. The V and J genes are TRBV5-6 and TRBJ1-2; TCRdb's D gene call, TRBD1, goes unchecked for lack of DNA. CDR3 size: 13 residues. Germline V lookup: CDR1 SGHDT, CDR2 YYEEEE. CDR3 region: CASSLDRGGGYTF.